This T cell receptor beta chain was identified in a study of T cells in localized non-small cell lung cancer (dated by TCRdb to the early 2020s). General notes on the study: The study analyzed T cell repertoires of 236 early-stage NSCLC patients, comparing tumors and uninvolved tumor-adjacent lungs. The cohort comprised 200 to 300 treatment-naïve NSCLC patients with resected, localized lung tumors. The mean age of the NSCLC patients was 50 to 85 years, with roughly 120 men and 95 to 110 women.

At diagnosis, peripheral blood, uninvolved tumor-adjacent lung and tumor were collected and were preserved as a mix of fresh-frozen and FFPE material. The germline V gene gives CDR1 as SGHVS and CDR2 as FNYEAQ. The CDR3, from cysteine to phenylalanine, totals 14 residues. Only CDR3 DNA is held: 42 bases, read in frame from base 1. V is clipped by 1 base and J by 1 base, and the sequence between their germline boundaries is 7 bases long. Here is what the overall study found, with its caveats: Uninvolved tumor-adjacent lung showed the highest T cell clonality, higher than tumor, which suggests more focused antigenic responses in the adjacent lung. A median of 57 of the top 100 tumor clones turned up in the paired uninvolved adjacent lung, and 25 to 35 of those clones also ranked among the top 100 of that same adjacent lung. Because the study design was exploratory, TCR variables were selected using unadjusted p-values without false-discovery rate correction. Because multi-region tumor sequencing was not done, intratumor heterogeneity could not be ruled out. Longer overall survival was associated with higher T cell density in blood, whereas shorter survival was associated with higher clonality in adjacent lung.

The immunoSEQ Assay was used to sequence TCR beta CDR3 regions from DNA. Per the authors' processing: To compute T cell density, TCR beta template counts were normalized to usable DNA, which was estimated by amplifying housekeeping genes. Richness was estimated using the preseqR package, with extrapolation to 400,000 templates for PBMC samples and to 120,000 templates for tissue samples. Clonality was taken to be one minus Pielou's evenness. Tissue-enriched TCRs were identified through differential abundance testing performed on productive amino-acid clonotypes, with a minimum total count of 5 and an alpha of 0.1. Repertoire overlap between compartments was quantified with the Jaccard Index and Morisita Overlap Index. GLIPH clustered TCR beta CDR3s with public tetramer-defined viral CDR3s; viral motifs required at least three viral sequences plus V-gene enrichment. TCRdb holds this immuneACCESS table with in-frame rearrangements only. Some clones are missing; in checked studies, unresolved V genes explain under half, and the rest has no known cause. V, J and clone size were drawn from that table, and D and trimming were deduced from the DNA. A total of about 2,600 clones appear in this sample, approximately 22% of them only once. The top ten clonotypes cover approximately 8.4% of the sample.

As to this clone: Its antigen remains undetermined. The sample holds no much larger clone one base away, and base qualities are not on file.

The receptor was isolated from a male donor at least 60 years old with stage III squamous cell lung carcinoma. The rearranged segments are TRBV7-6 and TRBJ2-5; D gene: possibly TRBD1, on 5 matching bases. The sample here was lung tumor tissue, taken before any cancer treatment. The nucleotide sequence reads as follows: TGTGCCAGCAGCTTAGGACAGCTCCAAGAGACCCAGTACTTC. This encodes CASSLGQLQETQYF.